The 8 T cell receptor beta chains listed next were all sequenced from one sample in a study of T-cell reconstitution after alpha-beta-depleted transplantation in children. General study points: Diversity and T-cell counts at one year after transplant derived mostly from new T cells.

As it was prepared, the TCRbeta library received unique molecular identifiers. MiXCR, run by TCRdb on the PCR reads, gives a single entry per CDR3 protein. Here the sample spans approximately 300,000 distinct CDR3 sequences, over 7% being singletons. These TCRs' antigens remain unknown. The sample in question was peripheral blood, obtained 360 days after TCRalphabeta/CD19-depleted stem cell transplant. The receptors originated from a female patient aged 2 to 10 who had a stem cell transplant for Fanconi anemia, so the T cells may come from the graft donor.

The chain has TRBV5-1 and TRBJ2-3; D ambiguous. The germline V gene has CDR1 SGHRS and CDR2 YFSETQ. The V end was cut by 2 bases, the J end by 2 bases, with 9 bases between. This CDR3 comprises 14 residues. The CDR3 DNA reads TGCGCCAGCAGCTTAGTGGGAATCACAGATACGCAGTATTTT. This encodes CASSLVGITDTQYF.

This clonotype was seen at least ten times. The chain employs TRBV20-1 and TRBJ1-2, with D possibly being TRBD1 (6 bases). The V gene's germline CDR1 is DFQATT and CDR2 SNEGSKA (reference sequence). The CDR3 covers 14 residues. The CDR3 sequence: CSTGSLLANYGYTF. CDR3 DNA sequence: TGCAGCACAGGGAGCCTTTTAGCTAACTATGGCTACACCTTC.

This chain links TRBV2 with TRBJ2-6, with D uncertain. V lost 1 base to trimming and J lost 2 bases, with 12 bases between them. This CDR3 is built from 17 residues. Per germline, CDR1 SNHLY and CDR2 FYNNEI. CDR3 in amino acids: CASSEVADFPGANVLTF. The CDR3 nucleotides are TGTGCCAGCAGTGAAGTAGCCGACTTCCCTGGGGCCAACGTCCTGACTTTC.

The chain combines TRBV7-9 with TRBJ2-3, with 7 positions matching TRBD1. Trimming cost V 5 bases and J 2 bases; bases outside gene matches: 7. This CDR3 comprises 15 residues. CDR1 is SEHNR and CDR2 is FQNEAQ in the germline V gene (reference sequence). As DNA, the CDR3 is TGTGCCAGCAGCCCAGGGACAGATCCCACAGATACGCAGTATTTT. This translates into CASSPGTDPTDTQYF.

This clonotype has more than one count but fewer than ten. V is TRBV19 and J is TRBJ2-1, with 15 bases aligning to TRBD2. The germline CDR1 and CDR2 sequences are LNHDA and SQIVND (reference sequence). CDR3 length: 16 amino acids. J was trimmed by 8 bases and V by 5 bases; bases with no gene match: 7. This CDR3 is CASSLGLAGGTDEQFF. CDR3 DNA: TGTGCCAGTAGTCTGGGACTAGCGGGAGGTACCGATGAGCAGTTCTTC.

This clonotype was seen many times. This sequence joins TRBV27 and TRBJ2-7; TRBD1 or TRBD2 may be the D gene (5 bases each). This CDR3 has 16 residues. Germline V CDR1 and CDR2: MNHEY, SMNVEV (reference sequence). V lost 6 bases and J lost 2, with 20 bases in between. CDR3 nucleotides: TGTGCCAGCAGCTTGTCCCGGGGCTATTATCCCTACGAGCAGTACTTC. Translation gives CASSLSRGYYPYEQYF.

The chain combines TRBV5-1 with TRBJ2-1; D is possibly TRBD2 (6 bases). Germline V CDR1 and CDR2: SGHRS, YFSETQ. This CDR3 has 15 amino acids. Trimming pared 1 base from V and 3 bases from J, leaving 11 bases between. CDR3 sequence: CASSLSRTNYNEQFF. In DNA form, the CDR3 reads TGCGCCAGCAGCTTGTCGCGGACTAACTACAATGAGCAGTTCTTC.

This clonotype has at least ten counts. The chain has TRBV2 and TRBJ2-1; D unclear. Germline loops: CDR1 SNHLY, CDR2 FYNNEI. There are 10 residues in the CDR3. The ends were cut back, 8 bases at V and 7 bases at J, with 6 bases in the middle. CDR3 amino acids: CASGLNEQFF. The CDR3 nucleotides read TGTGCCAGCGGATTGAATGAGCAGTTCTTC. Supplemented by reference TRBV2 and TRBJ2-1, the full variable domain reads EPEVTQTPSHQVTQMGQEVILRCVPISNHLYFYWYRQILGQKVEFLVSFYNNEISEKSEIFDDQFSVERPDGSNFTLKIRSTKLEDSAMYFCASGLNEQFFGPGTRLTVL.